This is a list of T cell receptor beta chains from one sample in a study of blood T cells in healthy people across ages. TCRdb recomputed calls from the 5' RACE reads with MiXCR, one row per CDR3 protein. The sample lists around 1,600,000 distinct CDR3 sequences, approximately 42% seen once, with just over 4% in the top ten. The material sequenced was blood. Every receptor here comes from a woman between 18 and 29 years old in good health. CDR3s include the opening cysteine and the closing phenylalanine or tryptophan. A D gene is named only where the DNA matches it firmly. Expanded clones get a size class; other rows say once, few or many, or leave the size out.

V	D	size	length	J	CDR3	DNA
TRBV20-1	TRBD1	NA	15	TRBJ1-2	CSARNRQGANYGYTF	TGCAGTGCTAGGAACCGACAGGGAGCTAACTATGGCTACACCTTC
TRBV10-3	NA	few	14	TRBJ1-2	CAISESSDLEGYTF	TGTGCCATCAGTGAGTCGAGTGACTTGGAGGGCTACACCTTC
TRBV7-2	NA	few	16	TRBJ1-1	CASSLNGQLQNTEAFF	TGTGCCAGCAGCTTAAATGGACAGCTACAGAACACTGAAGCTTTCTTT
TRBV27	NA	NA	14	TRBJ1-2	CASSLARSNYGYTF	TGTGCCAGCAGTTTGGCAAGGTCTAACTATGGCTACACCTTC
TRBV29-1	NA	few	13	TRBJ2-1	CSVGGTLYNEQFF	TGCAGCGTTGGAGGGACTCTTTACAATGAGCAGTTCTTC
TRBV4-2	NA	NA	16	TRBJ2-2	CASSQMAGPSAGELFF	TGTGCCAGCAGCCAAATGGCGGGTCCATCGGCCGGGGAGCTGTTTTTT
TRBV29-1	NA	NA	13	TRBJ2-5	CSAPSSSLETQYF	TGCAGCGCTCCAAGCTCCTCGCTTGAGACCCAGTACTTC
TRBV18	TRBD1	NA	12	TRBJ2-5	CASSRQGVTQYF	TGTGCCAGCTCACGACAGGGTGTGACCCAGTACTTC
TRBV19	TRBD1	NA	16	TRBJ2-1	CARSFRTGVTLNEQFF	TGTGCCCGTAGTTTTCGAACAGGGGTGACCCTCAATGAGCAGTTCTTC
TRBV10-3	NA	NA	15	TRBJ2-5	CAISESEIFYTEQYF	TGTGCCATCAGTGAGTCGGAGATTTTCTACACTGAGCAGTACTTC
TRBV4-1	NA	NA	16	TRBJ2-2	CASSPPGGTNTGELFF	TGCGCCAGCAGTCCCCCCGGCGGGACGAACACCGGGGAGCTGTTTTTT
TRBV6-5	TRBD1	few	16	TRBJ1-6	CASSYSGQGNNSPLHF	TGTGCCAGCAGTTACTCTGGACAGGGCAATAATTCACCCCTCCACTTT
TRBV5-1	NA	few	15	TRBJ2-7	CASSLDSQGYNEQYF	TGCGCCAGCAGCTTGGACTCCCAGGGCTACAATGAGCAGTACTTC
TRBV20-1	TRBD2	NA	16	TRBJ2-1	CSARDYGEGRYKEQFF	TGCAGTGCTAGAGATTACGGGGAGGGGAGGTACAAGGAGCAGTTCTTC
TRBV13	TRBD2	few	14	TRBJ2-7	CASSSGAGGYEQYF	TGTGCCAGCAGCTCAGGGGCGGGGGGCTACGAGCAGTACTTC
TRBV9	TRBD1	NA	14	TRBJ1-1	CASSATGGDTEAFF	TGTGCCAGCAGCGCGACAGGGGGGGACACTGAAGCTTTCTTT
TRBV27	NA	NA	15	TRBJ2-7	CASSFDSPRGYEQYF	TGTGCCAGCAGTTTCGACAGTCCCCGGGGGTACGAGCAGTACTTC
TRBV20-1	TRBD1	few	14	TRBJ2-7	CSAKRQGAFYEQYF	TGCAGTGCTAAAAGACAGGGGGCCTTCTACGAGCAGTACTTC
TRBV5-1	NA	NA	17	TRBJ2-3	CASSLASGGASTDTQYF	TGCGCCAGCAGCTTGGCTAGTGGGGGAGCTAGCACAGATACGCAGTATTTT
TRBV6-6	TRBD2	NA	16	TRBJ2-7	CASSYSGAGGNNEQYF	TGTGCCAGCAGTTACTCAGGAGCGGGAGGGAACAATGAGCAGTACTTC
TRBV9	NA	few	15	TRBJ2-1	CASSVGGSPNNEQFF	TGTGCCAGCAGCGTAGGCGGGTCCCCCAACAATGAGCAGTTCTTC
TRBV7-9	NA	once	16	TRBJ2-1	CASSLLVLNEQFFGPF	NA
TRBV20-1	TRBD2	few	19	TRBJ2-1	CSASPRTSGSFLSYNEQFF	TGCAGTGCTTCCCCCCGGACTAGCGGGAGCTTCCTATCCTACAATGAGCAGTTCTTC
TRBV7-9	TRBD2	many	14	TRBJ2-5	CASSLSSGQETQYF	TGTGCCAGCAGCTTATCTAGCGGCCAAGAGACCCAGTACTTC
TRBV11-2	NA	NA	12	TRBJ2-1	CASSLTLTEQFF	TGTGCCAGCAGCTTGACTTTGACTGAGCAGTTCTTC
TRBV6-5	NA	NA	14	TRBJ1-2	CASSYATFSYGYTF	TGTGCCAGCAGTTACGCGACATTCAGCTATGGCTACACCTTC
TRBV5-5	NA	NA	12	TRBJ2-1	CASGLTYNEQFF	TGTGCCAGCGGGTTGACCTACAATGAGCAGTTCTTC
TRBV4-3	NA	NA	16	TRBJ2-7	CASSQDLLGDTYEQYF	TGCGCCAGCAGCCAAGATCTGTTAGGGGATACCTACGAGCAGTACTTC
TRBV6-5	NA	NA	12	TRBJ1-5	CATWTTNQPQHF	TGTGCCACCTGGACAACAAATCAGCCCCAGCATTTT
TRBV7-2	NA	NA	17	TRBJ2-5	CASSFSTTPGGGKTQYF	TGTGCCAGCAGCTTCTCAACGACTCCAGGGGGAGGGAAGACCCAGTACTTC
TRBV20-1	TRBD1	NA	15	TRBJ2-7	CSARATHQGAHEQYF	TGCAGTGCTAGAGCCACTCATCAGGGGGCCCACGAGCAGTACTTC
TRBV20-1	NA	few	14	TRBJ2-7	CSASDRAGEYEQYF	TGCAGTGCCTCAGACCGCGCGGGCGAATACGAGCAGTACTTC
TRBV15	NA	NA	12	TRBJ1-2	CATGSVGYGYTF	TGTGCCACGGGCAGTGTCGGCTATGGCTACACCTTC
TRBV4-3	NA	few	13	TRBJ1-2	CASAPTGNHGYTF	TGCGCCAGCGCTCCAACAGGGAACCATGGCTACACCTTC
TRBV4-3	TRBD2	few	14	TRBJ2-7	CASRRLAGGNEQYF	TGCGCCAGCAGGCGACTAGCGGGAGGTAATGAGCAGTACTTC
TRBV4-2	NA	NA	18	TRBJ2-7	CASSQDGLGLIGSYEQYF	TGTGCCAGCAGCCAAGACGGGCTAGGGCTTATCGGGTCCTACGAGCAGTACTTC
TRBV9	TRBD1	NA	15	TRBJ1-1	CASSRDRGGYTEAFF	TGTGCCAGCAGCAGGGACAGGGGAGGCTACACTGAAGCTTTCTTT
TRBV6-2/TRBV6-3	TRBD2	NA	16	TRBJ2-7	CASTHSGAASYNEQYF	TGTGCCAGCACCCATAGCGGGGCCGCCTCCTACAATGAGCAGTACTTC
TRBV10-3	TRBD1	NA	17	TRBJ2-6	CAIREDRVISGANVLTF	TGTGCCATCAGGGAGGACAGGGTCATCTCTGGGGCCAACGTCCTGACTTTC
TRBV10-3	NA	NA	13	TRBJ2-1	CAISGETINEQFF	TGTGCCATCAGTGGCGAGACTATCAATGAGCAGTTCTTC
TRBV3-1	NA	NA	11	TRBJ1-1	CASSQFREAFF	TGTGCCAGCAGCCAATTCAGGGAAGCTTTCTTT
TRBV7-9	NA	NA	15	TRBJ2-5	CASSSPTENQETQYF	TGTGCCAGCAGCTCCCCCACAGAGAACCAAGAGACCCAGTACTTC